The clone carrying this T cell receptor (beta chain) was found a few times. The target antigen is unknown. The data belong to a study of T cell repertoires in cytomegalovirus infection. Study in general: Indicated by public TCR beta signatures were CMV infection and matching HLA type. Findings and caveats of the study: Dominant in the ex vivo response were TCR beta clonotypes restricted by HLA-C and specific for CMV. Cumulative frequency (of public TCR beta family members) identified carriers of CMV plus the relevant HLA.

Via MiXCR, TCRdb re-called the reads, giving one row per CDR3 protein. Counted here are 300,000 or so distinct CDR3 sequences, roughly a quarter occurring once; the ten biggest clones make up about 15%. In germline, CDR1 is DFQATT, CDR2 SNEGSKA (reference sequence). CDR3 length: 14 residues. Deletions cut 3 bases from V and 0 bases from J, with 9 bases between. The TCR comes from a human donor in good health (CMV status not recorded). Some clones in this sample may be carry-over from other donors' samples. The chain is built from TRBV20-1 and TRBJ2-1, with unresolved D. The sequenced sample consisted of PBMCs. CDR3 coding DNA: TGCAGTGCTAGGCCCCCGAGCTCCTACAATGAGCAGTTCTTC. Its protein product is CSARPPSSYNEQFF.